The 4 T cell receptor beta chains listed next were all sequenced from one sample in a study of beta chain features in type 1 diabetes. The investigators reverse transcribed all of the isolated RNA, so they sequenced expressed TCRB transcripts. Sequenced by immunoSEQ multiplex PCR; TCRdb stores in-frame clones only, minus some. The sample lists hundreds of thousands of clones; roughly an eighth were seen once. The antigens of these receptors remain unknown. Study-level results: Among all four CD4+ subsets, Type 1 diabetes patients had TCRB CDR3s that were moderately but significantly shorter.

The sequencing input was naive CD4+ T cells from blood. The receptor source for this set is a man aged 25-45 years with type 1 diabetes.

The sample holds a few counts of this clone. At the DNA level, this CDR3 is encoded by other sequences in the same sample as well. The CDR3 DNA sequence: TGTGCCAGCAGTTTAGGACAGGGCAGGGCTGAAGCTTTCTTT. As protein: CASSLGQGRAEAFF. The chain uses TRBV28 and TRBJ1-1; 8 nucleotides line up with TRBD1. Germline trimming cut 2 bases from V and 6 bases from J; bases unmatched to any gene: 5. Germline values: CDR1 MDHEN, CDR2 SYDVKM. The CDR3 length is 14 residues.

The chain joins TRBV7-2 to TRBJ2-3; D is unclear. CDR1 is SGHTA, CDR2 FQGNSA, per germline. The CDR3 extends over 13 amino acids. V lost 3 bases, J lost 6 bases, and 10 bases lay in between. This CDR3 is CASSFGDGDTQYF. The CDR3 nucleotides are TGTGCCAGCAGCTTCGGAGACGGCGATACGCAGTATTTT.

This clone occurred a few times. CDR3 protein: CASSVAGAFPDTQYF. In DNA, the CDR3 is TGTGCCAGCAGCGTAGCGGGCGCCTTCCCAGATACGCAGTATTTT. The J gene is TRBJ2-3, the V gene TRBV5-4; TRBD2 matches 7 bases. CDR3 length: 15 residues. V shed 4 bases and J 4 bases; nucleotides not matched to a gene: 9. Germline V gives CDR1 SGHNT, CDR2 YYREEE (reference sequence).

This chain connects TRBV27 to TRBJ2-4; D gene unclear. With 3 bases removed from V and 1 base from J, the gap between germline ends came to 16 bases. The CDR3 is 17 residues long. The germline V gene has CDR1 MNHEY and CDR2 SMNVEV (reference sequence). This CDR3 reads CASSLEPPGMAKNIQYF. In DNA, the CDR3 is TGTGCCAGCAGTTTGGAGCCTCCCGGAATGGCCAAAAACATTCAGTACTTC.